This T cell receptor (beta chain) derives from a study of CD8+CD57+ T cells in acquired aplastic anemia. With V trimmed by 6 bases and J by 5 bases, 8 bases remained unmatched. The CDR3 is 15 residues long. Germline loops: CDR1 SNHLY, CDR2 FYNNEI. Patients chosen for sequencing had shown CD8+CD57+ cell expansion by flow cytometry. Genomic DNA acted as the template from which TCR beta VDJ combination and CDR3 sequence profiling were carried out. Each CDR3 protein is one row after TCRdb ran MiXCR on the reads. The table records about 200,000 distinct CDR3 sequences, 60% to 80% of them present only once.

V and J are TRBV2 and TRBJ1-4; TRBD1 matches 8 bases. The sample taken for sequencing was sorted CD4+, CD8+, or CD8+CD57+ T cells (not recorded which) from PBMCs. The sequence came from a human donor with aplastic anemia. The DNA of the CDR3 is TGTGCCAGCAGCGTACTGCAGGGGGCGAATGAAAAACTGTTTTTT. Protein: CASSVLQGANEKLFF.